These 28 T cell receptor beta chains were sequenced from one sample in a study of T-cell memory formation after mild COVID-19. TCRdb recomputed calls from the 5' RACE reads with MiXCR, one row per CDR3 protein. The sample holds 560,000 or so distinct CDR3 sequences, 17% seen once. Sequencing was done on a sample of PBMCs or a T cell subset sorted from them (not recorded which). The receptors originated from an adult woman who had mild COVID-19 (a few samples of this study predate the infection). Cell type and time point are not known.

This chain links TRBV19 with TRBJ2-3, with 8 positions matching TRBD1. The V and J ends lost 6 bases and 2 bases, in that order; junction bases with no gene match: 7. CDR1 is LNHDA and CDR2 is SQIVND in the germline V gene (reference sequence). This CDR3 has 15 residues. The CDR3 reads CASRTTGGLTDTQYF. The CDR3 region has the DNA TGTGCCAGTAGAACCACAGGGGGACTCACAGATACGCAGTATTTT.

This clonotype appeared once. This chain uses TRBV18 with TRBJ2-7, with D possibly matching TRBD1 (6 bases). The CDR3 spans 15 residues. Trimming removed 4 bases at V and 5 bases at J, with 18 bases between. Germline-derived CDR1 and CDR2 are KGHSH and LQKENI. The CDR3 DNA sequence: TGTGCCAGCTCACATATTGTAGGGGGTTCGGACGAGCAGTACTTC. Its translation: CASSHIVGGSDEQYF.

In this sample, this clonotype turned up a few times. The V and J genes are TRBV20-1 and TRBJ2-1; 9 bases align to TRBD2. Germline loops: CDR1 DFQATT, CDR2 SNEGSKA (reference sequence). CDR3 length equals 16 residues. The V segment lost 4 bases and the J segment 2 bases; nucleotides outside the gene matches: 9. The CDR3 region is CSATPLAGAAYNEQFF. The CDR3 bases are TGCAGTGCTACCCCCTTAGCGGGAGCCGCCTACAATGAGCAGTTCTTC.

CDR3 nucleotide sequence: TGTGCCAGCAGCCGGCCTCATGGAAGTGAAAAACTGTTTTTT. It translates to CASSRPHGSEKLFF. This chain joins TRBV5-6 and TRBJ1-4; D unresolved. Germline V gene data show CDR1 as SGHDT and CDR2 as YYEEEE. V was pared by 4 bases and J by 7 bases, with 14 bases between. The CDR3 contains 14 residues. Using reference TRBV5-6 and TRBJ1-4 for the parts outside the CDR3, the full variable domain is DAGVTQSPTHLIKTRGQQVTLRCSPKSGHDTVSWYQQALGQGPQFIFQYYEEEERQRGNFPDRFSGHQFPNYSSELNVNALLLGDSALYLCASSRPHGSEKLFFGSGTQLSVL.

This clonotype was found a few times. V gene TRBV7-3 combines with J gene TRBJ1-1; D is possibly TRBD1 (6 bases). Germline V gene sequence: CDR1 SGHTA, CDR2 FQGTGA. This CDR3 is built from 15 residues. Deletions cut 1 base from V and 2 bases from J, with 11 bases between. CDR3: CASSLIATGNTEAFF. The CDR3 DNA reads TGTGCCAGCAGCTTAATCGCGACAGGCAACACTGAAGCTTTCTTT.

This clonotype was counted a single time. The rearrangement joins TRBV3-1 to TRBJ1-5; no reliable D call. V was shortened by 0 bases and J by 4 bases, with 10 bases between the two germline ends. CDR3 length: 15 amino acids. In germline, CDR1 is LGHDT, CDR2 YNNKEL (reference sequence). CDR3: CASSQDPAGNQPQHF. The CDR3 coding sequence is TGTGCCAGCAGCCAAGACCCAGCCGGGAATCAGCCCCAGCATTTT.

A few counts support this clonotype. The chain couples TRBV6-6 to TRBJ1-5; maybe TRBD1 (5 bases). Between the trimmed V and J ends, which lost 7 bases and 5 bases, there was a span of 18 bases. There are 15 residues in the CDR3. Germline CDR1 is MNHNY and CDR2 is SVGAGI (reference sequence). The CDR3 DNA follows: TGTGCCAGCACCAACGACGGGGGGTGGGATCAGCCCCAGCATTTT. Translation gives CASTNDGGWDQPQHF.

This clonotype is medium-sized by share. The rearrangement links TRBV7-2 to TRBJ2-5; 9 nucleotides agree with TRBD2. V shed 4 bases, J shed 4 bases, and the junction held 4 bases outside the gene matches. In germline, CDR1 is SGHTA, CDR2 FQGNSA. There are 14 residues in the CDR3. Written as DNA, the CDR3 is TGTGCCAGCAGCTACGGGACTAGCCGAGAGACCCAGTACTTC. It encodes CASSYGTSRETQYF.

V is TRBV9 and J is TRBJ2-3; 9 bases line up with TRBD2. V shed 4 bases, J shed 0 bases, and the junction held 9 bases outside the gene matches. Germline V lookup: CDR1 SGDLS, CDR2 YYNGEE. The CDR3 has 17 residues. DNA of the CDR3: TGTGCCAGCAGCTCAAAAGCGGGAGGACTTAGCACAGATACGCAGTATTTT. Encoded protein: CASSSKAGGLSTDTQYF.

This clonotype turned up a few times. The chain carries TRBV5-5 and TRBJ2-4, with a weak D call TRBD1 (6 bases). V was shortened by 3 bases and J by 0 bases, with 13 bases between the two germline ends. This CDR3 is 16 amino acids long. CDR1 SGHKS and CDR2 YYEKEE come from the germline V gene (reference sequence). The CDR3 is CASSYTGILAKNIQYF. CDR3 sequence (DNA): TGTGCCAGCAGCTATACAGGGATCCTAGCCAAAAACATTCAGTACTTC. Looking up the rest from reference TRBV5-5 and TRBJ2-4 gives the full variable domain: DAGVTQSPTHLIKTRGQQVTLRCSPISGHKSVSWYQQVLGQGPQFIFQYYEKEERGRGNFPDRFSARQFPNYSSELNVNALLLGDSALYLCASSYTGILAKNIQYFGAGTRLSVL.

The rearrangement links TRBV24-1 to TRBJ1-5, with D hard to call. Germline assignment: CDR1 KGHDR and CDR2 SFDVKD. There are 13 residues in the CDR3. V lost 6 bases and J lost 3, with 8 bases in between. The CDR3 protein is CATSQGYNQPQHF. CDR3 bases: TGTGCCACCAGTCAAGGGTACAATCAGCCCCAGCATTTT.

This clonotype was picked up a small number of times. This chain joins TRBV6-5 and TRBJ2-1, with a possible D match to TRBD1 (5 bases). The CDR3 extends over 18 amino acids. From germline, CDR1 is MNHEY and CDR2 SVGAGI. The V gene lost 4 bases and the J gene lost 1 base, with 20 bases spanning the gap. CDR3 amino acids: CASSFLRVARASYNEQFF. CDR3 nucleotides: TGTGCCAGCAGTTTTCTCAGGGTAGCTAGAGCATCCTACAATGAGCAGTTCTTC.

This sequence joins TRBV24-1 and TRBJ2-5, with D possibly being TRBD1 (6 bases). V lost 4 bases and J lost 4, with 18 bases in between. In germline, CDR1 is KGHDR, CDR2 SFDVKD. CDR3 length: 16 residues. The DNA of the CDR3 is TGTGCCACCAGTGACCCAGACAGGAGCAACTTAGAGACCCAGTACTTC. Protein: CATSDPDRSNLETQYF.

This clonotype occurred a few times. This rearrangement joins TRBV4-3 to TRBJ1-1; D is unclear. The CDR3 contains 15 residues. Germline assignment: CDR1 LGHNA and CDR2 YSLEER. With 0 bases removed from V and 0 bases from J, the gap between germline ends came to 8 bases. The CDR3 DNA is TGCGCCAGCAGCCAAGATCTTTCCTTGAACACTGAAGCTTTCTTT. It encodes CASSQDLSLNTEAFF.

A few counts support this clonotype. J is TRBJ1-6 and V is TRBV12-3 or TRBV12-4; a possible D gene is TRBD1 (5 bases). The V and J ends lost 3 bases and 7 bases respectively, with 10 bases between them. CDR3 length: 14 amino acids. The DNA for the CDR3 is TGTGCCAGCAGTTTCGGGGGTGGCAATTCACCCCTCCACTTT. Encoded protein: CASSFGGGNSPLHF.

V usage is TRBV4-2 and J usage is TRBJ2-3; 7 nucleotides agree with TRBD2. Germline V gene sequence: CDR1 LGHNA, CDR2 YNFKEQ. V shed 4 bases and J 1 base; nucleotides not matched to a gene: 8. The CDR3 has 16 residues. CDR3 loop: CASSRWGGNGTDTQYF. The CDR3 coding sequence is TGTGCCAGCAGCCGTTGGGGGGGTAATGGCACAGATACGCAGTATTTT.

As regards this clonotype: Lacking the conserved final phenylalanine or tryptophan, this CDR3 likely reflects a read error. The V gene is TRBV24-1, the J gene TRBJ2-1; 8 nucleotides match TRBD2. CDR1 is KGHDR and CDR2 is SFDVKD in the germline V gene. V was pared by 5 bases and J by 6 bases, with 8 bases of the junction left unmatched. The CDR3 consists of 15 residues. CDR3 region: CATSVEISGSNEQFL. CDR3 sequence (DNA): TGTGCCACCAGTGTCGAAATAAGCGGGAGCAATGAGCAGTTCTTA.

V usage is TRBV7-9 and J usage is TRBJ2-7, with TRBD2 identical over 9 bases. After removal of 3 bases from V and 2 bases from J, the junction contained 2 bases not matched to a gene. The CDR3 spans 14 residues. Per the germline V gene, CDR1 is SEHNR and CDR2 is FQNEAQ (reference sequence). CDR3 in amino acids: CASSFSGSAYEQYF. The CDR3 DNA reads as TGTGCCAGCAGCTTTAGCGGGAGCGCCTACGAGCAGTACTTC.

The chain links TRBV19 to TRBJ1-5; D ambiguous. CDR3 length equals 15 residues. Germline V gene lookup returns CDR1 LNHDA and CDR2 SQIVND (reference sequence). V gave up 8 bases and J gave up 0 bases, with 14 bases separating them. The CDR3 sequence is CASELDPYSNQPQHF. In DNA, the CDR3 is TGTGCCAGTGAGTTGGACCCTTATAGCAATCAGCCCCAGCATTTT.

The rearrangement uses TRBV18 and TRBJ1-2; 8 nucleotides match TRBD1. CDR1 and CDR2 (germline): KGHSH, LQKENI. The CDR3 is 14 amino acids. V shed 0 bases, J shed 5 bases, and the junction held 2 bases outside the gene matches. The CDR3 reads CASSPPTGDYGYTF. Here the CDR3 DNA reads TGTGCCAGCTCACCACCGACAGGGGATTATGGCTACACCTTC.

There are a few counts of this clonotype. V and J are TRBV7-2 and TRBJ2-3; tentative D call: TRBD1 (6 bases). The CDR3 totals 15 residues. CDR1 is SGHTA, CDR2 FQGNSA, per germline. V lost 4 bases and J lost 4, with 15 bases in between. The CDR3 nucleotides are TGTGCCAGCAGCTCGTGGGCAGGGGCCCCAGATACGCAGTATTTT. Amino acids: CASSSWAGAPDTQYF.

CDR3 residues: CASSDRSSYEQYF. The CDR3 DNA follows: TGTGCCAGCAGTGACCGGAGTTCTTACGAGCAGTACTTC. The rearrangement links TRBV2 to TRBJ2-7; D gene ambiguous. The germline V gene has CDR1 SNHLY and CDR2 FYNNEI. The CDR3 covers 13 residues. Trimming removed 3 bases at V and 4 bases at J, with 10 bases between.

This clonotype was picked up a small number of times. The V call is TRBV7-2, the J call TRBJ1-5; the D gene is possibly TRBD1 (5 bases). Germline V lookup: CDR1 SGHTA, CDR2 FQGNSA. Trimming pared 1 base from V and 3 bases from J, leaving 10 bases between. The CDR3 loop spans 15 amino acids. CDR3 nucleotide sequence: TGTGCCAGCAGCTTAGAGCCAGGGACCAATCAGCCCCAGCATTTT. Translation: CASSLEPGTNQPQHF. Variable domain in full (rest from reference TRBV7-2 and TRBJ1-5): GAGVSQSPSNKVTEKGKDVELRCDPISGHTALYWYRQSLGQGLEFLIYFQGNSAPDKSGLPSDRFSAERTGGSVSTLTIQRTQQEDSAVYLCASSLEPGTNQPQHFGDGTRLSIL.

This clonotype was counted many times. The rearrangement uses TRBV24-1 and TRBJ2-3, with D maybe TRBD2 (6 bases). CDR3 length: 17 residues. V lost 1 base to trimming and J lost 4 bases, with 17 bases between them. Per germline, CDR1 KGHDR and CDR2 SFDVKD. The CDR3 DNA reads TGTGCCACCAGTGATTTTCCGGACTACAGGCATCCAGATACGCAGTATTTT. Its translation: CATSDFPDYRHPDTQYF.

The rearrangement links TRBV6-5 to TRBJ2-3, with 7 bases identical to TRBD2. This CDR3 comprises 13 residues. Germline lookup yields CDR1 MNHEY and CDR2 SVGAGI. V was pared by 6 bases and J by 8 bases, with 8 bases of the junction left unmatched. Here the CDR3 DNA reads TGTGCCAGCAGCCGTAGCGGGTCTGGTACGCAGTATTTT. This translates into CASSRSGSGTQYF.

CDR3 sequence: CASSGRTSGGPSTDTQYF. The CDR3, as DNA: TGTGCCAGCAGCGGTCGGACTAGCGGGGGCCCTAGCACAGATACGCAGTATTTT. The V call is TRBV9, the J call TRBJ2-3; 13 bases map to TRBD2. V dropped 3 bases and J dropped 0; count of bases not matched to a gene: 7. The length of the CDR3 is 18 residues. Germline V gives CDR1 SGDLS, CDR2 YYNGEE. The full variable domain, in which reference TRBV9 and TRBJ2-3 provide the parts outside the CDR3, is DSGVTQTPKHLITATGQRVTLRCSPRSGDLSVYWYQQSLDQGLQFLIQYYNGEERAKGNILERFSAQQFPDLHSELNLSSLELGDSALYFCASSGRTSGGPSTDTQYFGPGTRLTVL.

This chain links TRBV5-1 with TRBJ1-2; D remains ambiguous. This CDR3 contains 13 residues. Germline V gene sequence: CDR1 SGHRS, CDR2 YFSETQ. Between the trimmed V and J ends, which lost 0 bases and 6 bases, there was a span of 9 bases. In nucleotides, the CDR3 is TGCGCCAGCAGCTTGGAGGAGGGAAATGGCTACACCTTC. Translated: CASSLEEGNGYTF.

Only a few counts were recorded for this clonotype. The V and J genes are TRBV5-1 and TRBJ2-1, with D perhaps matching TRBD1 (6 bases). The V gene's germline CDR1 is SGHRS and CDR2 YFSETQ. Trimming removed 2 bases from V and 0 bases from J, with 12 bases in between. CDR3 length: 16 residues. The CDR3 loop reads CASSFQGISSYNEQFF. CDR3 in DNA: TGCGCCAGCAGCTTTCAGGGGATAAGCTCCTACAATGAGCAGTTCTTC.